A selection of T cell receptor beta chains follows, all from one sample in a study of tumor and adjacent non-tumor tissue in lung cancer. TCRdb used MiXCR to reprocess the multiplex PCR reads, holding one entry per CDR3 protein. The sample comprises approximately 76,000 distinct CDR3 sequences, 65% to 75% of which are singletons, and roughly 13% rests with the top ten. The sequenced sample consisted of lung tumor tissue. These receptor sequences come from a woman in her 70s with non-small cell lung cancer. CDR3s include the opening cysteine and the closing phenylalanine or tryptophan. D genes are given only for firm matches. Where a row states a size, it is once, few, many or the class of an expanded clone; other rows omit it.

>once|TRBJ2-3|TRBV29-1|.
TGCAGCGCCGAAGCGGTAGTCGCAGATACGCAGTATTTT
CSAEAVVADTQYF
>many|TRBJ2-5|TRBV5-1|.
TGCGCCAGCAGCTATCCGGGACAACAAGAGACCCAGTACTTC
CASSYPGQQETQYF
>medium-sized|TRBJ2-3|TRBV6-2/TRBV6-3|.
TGTGCCAGCAGGCTACTCAGGCAAGATACGCAGTATTTT
CASRLLRQDTQYF
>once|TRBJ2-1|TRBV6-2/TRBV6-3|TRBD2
TGTGCCAGCAGTCGACCAGCGGGAGTCAAGCAGTTCTTC
CASSRPAGVKQFF
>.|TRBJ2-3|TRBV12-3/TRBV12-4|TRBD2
TGTCCCAGCAGGAGAATCGGAGCTAGCGGCCAAGATACGCAGTATTTT
CPSRRIGASGQDTQYF
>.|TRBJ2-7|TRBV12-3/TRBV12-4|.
TGTGCCAGCAGCATCGGTCCCTCCTACGAGCAGTACTTC
CASSIGPSYEQYF
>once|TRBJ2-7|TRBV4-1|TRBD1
TGCGCCATCAGCCAAGGACAGGGTGATGAGTACGGGCAGTACTTC
CAISQGQGDEYGQYF
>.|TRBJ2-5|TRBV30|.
TGTGCCGGGAAGACGAACGCGAAAGAGACCCAGTACTTC
CAGKTNAKETQYF
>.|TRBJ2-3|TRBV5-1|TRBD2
TGCGTCAGCAGCGATCTAGCGGGAAGAGATACGCAGTATTTT
CVSSDLAGRDTQYF
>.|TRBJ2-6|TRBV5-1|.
TGCGCCAGCAGCTTGGAGTCAGGCGGGGTAGGGGCCAACGTCCTGACTTTC
CASSLESGGVGANVLTF
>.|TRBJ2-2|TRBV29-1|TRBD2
TGCAGCGCTAGGACTAGCGCCGGGGAACTGTGTTTT
CSARTSAGELCF
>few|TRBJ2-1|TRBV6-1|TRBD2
TGTGCCAGCAGTCCCGAGATGGGACTAGCGGGAAACAATGAGCAGTTCTTC
CASSPEMGLAGNNEQFF
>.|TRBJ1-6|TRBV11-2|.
TGTGCCAGCAGCTTCTCGGGACACAACTATAATTCACACCTCCACTTT
CASSFSGHNYNSHLHF
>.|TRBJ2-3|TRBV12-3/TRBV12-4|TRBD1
TGTGTCAGTAGTTTAGGGACAGATACGCTGTATTTT
CVSSLGTDTLYF
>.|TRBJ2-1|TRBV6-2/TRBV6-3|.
TGCGCCAGCAGCTACCTACACAATGAGCAGTTCTTC
CASSYLHNEQFF
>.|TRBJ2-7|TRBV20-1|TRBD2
TGCAGTGCTAGAGAGAGGACTAGCGGGAGGGGCGAGCAGTATTTC
CSARERTSGRGEQYF
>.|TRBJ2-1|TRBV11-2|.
TGTGTCAGCGGCTTATCAAGCGCGCAGTACAATGAGCGGTTCTTC
CVSGLSSAQYNERFF
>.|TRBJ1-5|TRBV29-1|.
TGCAGCGTTGCTCTTCAGGGCTATAACATTCAGCCCCAGCATTTT
CSVALQGYNIQPQHF
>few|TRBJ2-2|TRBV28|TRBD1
TGTACCAGCAGTCCCCTCACAGGGGGCGTGGGGACGGGGGAGCTGTTTTTT
CTSSPLTGGVGTGELFF
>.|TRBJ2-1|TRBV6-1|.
TGTGCCAGCAGCGCGCAGGGTGGGCTCCATAATGGGCAGTTCTTC
CASSAQGGLHNGQFF
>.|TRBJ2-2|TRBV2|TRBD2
TGTGCCAGCAGTTCGCTCGGGGGGGAGCCCGGGGAGCTGTTTTTT
CASSSLGGEPGELFF
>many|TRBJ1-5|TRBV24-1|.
TGTGCCACCAGTGACCCAGCTTATAGCAATCAGCCCCAGCATTTT
CATSDPAYSNQPQHF
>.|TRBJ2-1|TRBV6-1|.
TGTGCCAGCAGTGGAATCGACACCTACAATGAGCACTTCTTC
CASSGIDTYNEHFF
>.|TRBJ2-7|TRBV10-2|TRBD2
TGCGCCAACAGCTTATCCTTAGCGGGGTCTGGCGGGCAGTACTTC
CANSLSLAGSGGQYF
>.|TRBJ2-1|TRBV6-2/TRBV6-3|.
TGTGCCAGCGGTCGTCTAGTGGGAGTCAATGAGCAGTTCTTC
CASGRLVGVNEQFF
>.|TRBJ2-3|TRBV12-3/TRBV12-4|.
TGTGCCTGCAGTGAGGGGACCGGGGCCATCAGCACAGATACGCAGTATTTT
CACSEGTGAISTDTQYF
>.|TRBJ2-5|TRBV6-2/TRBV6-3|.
TGTACCAGCTTCACTCCTTCGGACTACACCCAAGGGACCCAGTACTTC
CTSFTPSDYTQGTQYF
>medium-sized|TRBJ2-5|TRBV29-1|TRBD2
TGCAGCGTTCGACTAGCGGGAACAGAGACCCAGTACTTC
CSVRLAGTETQYF
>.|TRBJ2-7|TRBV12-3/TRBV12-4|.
TGTGTCAACAGTTCGACTTACGAGCAGTACTTC
CVNSSTYEQYF
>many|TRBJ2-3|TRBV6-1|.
TGTGCCAGCAGTTCTATGCACTCGCTGGGGGCTGATACGCAGTATTTT
CASSSMHSLGADTQYF
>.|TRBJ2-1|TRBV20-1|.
TGCAGTGCTAGCGGAGGGCTCGGGCAATTCTTC
CSASGGLGQFF
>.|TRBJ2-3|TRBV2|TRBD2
TGTGCCAGCAGTTCAGTGTGGGGAGGGCCGTATGATACGCAGTATTTT
CASSSVWGGPYDTQYF
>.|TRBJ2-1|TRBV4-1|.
TGCACCAGCAGCCAAGAGGGCTGGGAGAACAATGAGCAGTTCTTC
CTSSQEGWENNEQFF
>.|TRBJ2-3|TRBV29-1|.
TGCAACGTTCCTGGGGGCCGCACAGATACGCAATATTTT
CNVPGGRTDTQYF